This T cell receptor (beta chain) was recovered during a study of regulatory T cells in long-lasting Graves disease. Looking at the study overall: Under 3 months of antithyroid drugs had been taken by newly diagnosed Graves' patients.

This clonotype was observed a few times. Regarding time point: newly diagnosed GD, antithyroid drugs for less than 3 months. The TCR library used RNA extracted from PBMCs. Per germline, CDR1 SQVTM and CDR2 ANQGSEA. The CDR3 runs to 14 residues. Trimming took off 7 bases at V and 4 bases at J, with 19 bases between the two ends. The TCR beta library used iRepertoire HTBI primers with Arm-PCR amplification of CDR3. TCRdb passed the multiplex PCR reads through MiXCR, listing each CDR3 protein once. The sample yields 400,000 to 550,000 distinct CDR3 sequences, roughly 15% seen once. This same sample was also taken into another study, of T cells in Graves' hyperthyroidism and ophthalmopathy.

The sequencing used peripheral blood mononuclear cells (PBMCs), collected at new diagnosis, from a patient treated with antithyroid drugs. V is TRBV29-1 and J is TRBJ1-2, with D perhaps TRBD1 (6 bases). The sequence came from a woman between 18 and 29 years old with Graves disease. CDR3 in DNA: TGCAGCGCAAGGGACACCACGACTTTCTATGGCTACACCTTC. Translating it yields CSARDTTTFYGYTF.